One and the same sample provided the 5 T cell receptor beta chains below, sequenced in a study of blood T cell repertoires in COVID-19. Only in-frame clones appear in the TCRdb table, and some are missing; sequencing was by immunoSEQ multiplex PCR. The sample lists about 350,000 clones, approximately 89% occurring once. Sequencing was done on a sample of peripheral blood. The origin of the receptors is a woman under 30 who had recovered from COVID-19.

The genes are TRBV9 and TRBJ2-1; 10 bases are a match to TRBD1. CDR1 and CDR2 (germline): SGDLS, YYNGEE. This CDR3 spans 17 amino acids. V lost 0 bases to trimming and J lost 6 bases; unmatched junction nucleotides: 9. CDR3 region: CASSVAHTGTGVNEQFF. The CDR3 DNA sequence: TGTGCCAGCAGCGTAGCACATACTGGGACAGGGGTCAATGAGCAGTTCTTC. The full variable domain, its missing parts supplied by reference TRBV9 and TRBJ2-1, is DSGVTQTPKHLITATGQRVTLRCSPRSGDLSVYWYQQSLDQGLQFLIQYYNGEERAKGNILERFSAQQFPDLHSELNLSSLELGDSALYFCASSVAHTGTGVNEQFFGPGTRLTVL.

As to this clone: Relative to the germline gene, one junction end is altered; a read error may explain this. The chain combines TRBV7-9 with TRBJ1-2, with 10 bases matching TRBD1. CDR3 length equals 15 residues. Germline CDR1 is SEHNR and CDR2 is FQNEAQ (reference sequence). The CDR3 DNA reads TGTGCCAGCAGCTCCGAGGGACAGGGGAACTCTGGCTACACCTTC. Protein product: CASSSEGQGNSGYTF. The full variable domain, its missing parts supplied by reference TRBV7-9 and TRBJ1-2, is DTGVSQNPRHKITKRGQNVTFRCDPISEHNRLYWYRQTLGQGPEFLTYFQNEAQLEKSRLLSDRFSAERPKGSFSTLEIQRTEQGDSAMYLCASSSEGQGNSGYTFGSGTRLTVV.

The J gene is TRBJ2-5, the V gene TRBV6-2 or TRBV6-3, with TRBD1 identical over 10 bases. The CDR3 has 15 amino acids. The germline V gene encodes CDR1 MNHEY and CDR2 SVGEGT. J lost 3 bases, V lost 2 bases, and 3 bases had no gene match. The CDR3: CASSYRGQGKETQYF. For the CDR3, the DNA is TGTGCCAGCAGTTACCGGGGACAGGGGAAAGAGACCCAGTACTTC.

Remarks on this clone: The same CDR3 arises from other DNA sequences in this sample as well. The chain links TRBV10-3 to TRBJ2-3; D gene uncertain. The germline CDR1 and CDR2 sequences are ENHRY and SYGVKD. Trimming took 0 bases from V and 1 from J, leaving 5 bases between them. The CDR3 loop spans 14 amino acids. CDR3 nucleotide sequence: TGTGCCATCAGTGAGTCCGGTCGCACAGATACGCAGTATTTT. This translates into CAISESGRTDTQYF.

The chain uses TRBV7-8 and TRBJ1-2; TRBD1 aligns across 8 bases. V gave up 0 bases and J gave up 0 bases; unmatched junction bases: 18. Looked up from germline, CDR1 is SGHVS and CDR2 is FQNEAQ. CDR3 length: 21 amino acids. The CDR3 DNA reads TGTGCCAGCAGCTTAGCGAGGTCTAGGGAACAGGGGGTCTCAGCTAACTATGGCTACACCTTC. The encoded protein is CASSLARSREQGVSANYGYTF.